A single sample is the source of the 5 T cell receptor beta chains below, sequenced in a study of blood T cells in healthy people across ages. Using a J-beta primer mix together with a sample-barcoded 5' primer, a second PCR was run for roughly 7 to 12 cycles. TCRdb reprocessed the 5' RACE reads with MiXCR, giving one entry per CDR3 protein. The sample holds about 1.6 million distinct CDR3 sequences, 30% to 35% seen once. The material sequenced was blood. These receptors were obtained from a woman aged 25 to 45 in good health.

The chain recombines TRBV7-9 with TRBJ2-5; 8 bases agree with TRBD2. Per the germline V gene, CDR1 is SEHNR and CDR2 is FQNEAQ (reference sequence). There are 17 residues in the CDR3. With 1 base clipped from V and 11 bases from J, the junction kept 18 bases outside the gene matches. In DNA form, the CDR3 reads TGTGCCAGCAGCTTAGGCCGGCGGGGGGCCTCCTACAATGAGCAGTACTTC. Protein sequence: CASSLGRRGASYNEQYF.

This clonotype showed up just a few times. The chain recombines TRBV20-1 with TRBJ2-3, with D perhaps matching TRBD1 (5 bases). The CDR3 spans 13 residues. Germline V gene data show CDR1 as DFQATT and CDR2 as SNEGSKA (reference sequence). CDR3 in amino acids: CSTGATSTDTQYF. DNA of the CDR3: TGCAGCACTGGGGCGACCAGCACAGATACGCAGTATTTT.

This chain joins TRBV5-5 and TRBJ2-7; a possible D gene is TRBD2 (7 bases). Trimming stripped 3 bases from V and 0 bases from J, with 16 bases between. CDR3 length: 16 residues. Germline V gene lookup returns CDR1 SGHKS and CDR2 YYEKEE (reference sequence). In DNA form, the CDR3 reads TGTGCCAGCAGCTCAGGGGAGCGGGGTACCTCCTACGAGCAGTACTTC. It codes for CASSSGERGTSYEQYF.

CDR3 amino acids: CASSLESGRNNEQFF. Here the CDR3 DNA reads TGTGCCAGCAGCTTGGAGAGCGGGAGAAACAATGAGCAGTTCTTC. The chain couples TRBV5-5 to TRBJ2-1; 8 bases align to TRBD2. The CDR3 totals 15 residues. Looked up from germline, CDR1 is SGHKS and CDR2 is YYEKEE (reference sequence). After removal of 0 bases from V and 5 bases from J, the junction contained 4 bases not matched to a gene.

V is TRBV3-1 and J is TRBJ1-2, with D unclear. The CDR3 is made up of 15 amino acids. Trimming took 0 bases from V and 3 from J, leaving 11 bases between them. Per the germline V gene, CDR1 is LGHDT and CDR2 is YNNKEL (reference sequence). CDR3 protein: CASSQDPGDDYGYTF. The DNA of the CDR3 is TGTGCCAGCAGCCAAGATCCTGGGGATGACTATGGCTACACCTTC.